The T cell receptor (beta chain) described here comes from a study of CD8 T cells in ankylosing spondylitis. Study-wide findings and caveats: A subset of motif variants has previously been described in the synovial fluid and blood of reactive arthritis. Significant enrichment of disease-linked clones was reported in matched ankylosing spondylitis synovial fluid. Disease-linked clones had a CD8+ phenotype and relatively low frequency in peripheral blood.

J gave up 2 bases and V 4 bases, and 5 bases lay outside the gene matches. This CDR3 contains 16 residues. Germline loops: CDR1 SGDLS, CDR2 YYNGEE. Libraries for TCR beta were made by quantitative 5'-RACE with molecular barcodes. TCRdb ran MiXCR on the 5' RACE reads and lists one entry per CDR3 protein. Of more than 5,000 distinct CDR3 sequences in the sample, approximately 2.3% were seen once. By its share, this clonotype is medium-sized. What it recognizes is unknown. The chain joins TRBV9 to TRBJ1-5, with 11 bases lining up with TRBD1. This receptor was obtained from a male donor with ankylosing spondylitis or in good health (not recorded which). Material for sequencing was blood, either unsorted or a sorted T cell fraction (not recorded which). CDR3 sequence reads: CASSPGTGGGNQPQHF. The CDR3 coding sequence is TGTGCCAGCAGCCCGGGGACAGGGGGTGGCAATCAGCCCCAGCATTTT.